These T cell receptor beta chains were read from a single sample in a study of blood T cell repertoires in COVID-19. The repertoire was sequenced with immunoSEQ multiplex PCR; TCRdb's copy has only in-frame clones and lacks some. The sample contains 150,000 to 200,000 clones, over 80% of which appear only once. Sequenced input: peripheral blood. The receptors come from a woman aged 45-59 years with acute or convalescent COVID-19. The CDR3 runs from the conserved cysteine through the conserved F or W. The D gene is left open where the match is weak. Some rows have no size entry. The others give once, few or many, or a class for an expanded clone.

d_gene,v_gene,j_gene,abundance,CDR3aa,CDR3nt
-,TRBV13,TRBJ2-7,-,CASSPEPGYYEQYF,TGTGCCAGCAGCCCCGAGCCGGGTTACTACGAGCAGTACTTC
-,TRBV5-6,TRBJ1-4,-,CASRLGATNEKLFF,TGTGCCAGCAGACTCGGTGCAACTAATGAAAAACTGTTTTTT
-,TRBV5-6,TRBJ2-3,-,CASSLGGPHRYF,TGTGCCAGCAGCTTGGGGGGGCCCCACCGGTATTTT
-,TRBV27,TRBJ2-2,once,CASSFAGPGELFF,TGTGCCAGCAGTTTTGCAGGGCCCGGGGAGCTGTTTTTT
-,TRBV5-8,TRBJ1-5,-,CASSLGTVGNQPQHF,TGTGCCAGCAGCTTGGGGACAGTAGGGAATCAGCCCCAGCATTTT
TRBD1,TRBV5-4,TRBJ1-1,-,CASSLGAGGDTEAFF,TGTGCCAGCAGCTTGGGGGCAGGGGGCGACACTGAAGCTTTCTTT
TRBD1,TRBV5-8,TRBJ2-6,-,CASSWTGGLSGANVLTF,TGTGCCAGCAGCTGGACAGGGGGGCTGTCTGGGGCCAACGTCCTGACTTTC
-,TRBV10-3,TRBJ1-3,-,CAISDPSGNTIYF,TGTGCCATCAGTGACCCGAGTGGAAACACCATATATTTT
-,TRBV2,TRBJ1-5,-,CASSARGSNQPQHF,TGTGCCAGCAGTGCTCGGGGGAGCAATCAGCCCCAGCATTTT
TRBD1,TRBV7-3,TRBJ1-3,-,CASSLGGDRSSGNTIYF,TGTGCCAGCAGCTTAGGGGGGGACAGGTCTTCTGGAAACACCATATATTTT
TRBD1,TRBV30,TRBJ2-7,-,CAWSGTEGATMYEQYF,TGTGCCTGGAGTGGAACCGAGGGGGCGACGATGTACGAGCAGTACTTC
-,TRBV6-5,TRBJ1-1,-,CASSPGNTEAFF,TGTGCCAGCAGCCCAGGGAACACTGAAGCTTTCTTT
TRBD2,TRBV5-6,TRBJ2-1,-,CASSSGGGPALFEQFF,TGTGCCAGCAGCTCGGGCGGGGGGCCCGCGCTCTTTGAGCAGTTCTTC
-,TRBV5-4,TRBJ2-3,-,CASSPDSGSTDTQYF,TGTGCCAGCAGCCCCGATAGCGGCAGCACAGATACGCAGTATTTT
-,TRBV9,TRBJ2-7,-,CASSVWTALRYEQYF,TGTGCCAGCAGCGTTTGGACAGCCCTTAGGTACGAGCAGTACTTC
-,TRBV5-4,TRBJ2-5,-,CASRNSLSQETQYF,TGTGCCAGCAGAAATTCCCTGTCTCAAGAGACCCAGTACTTC
TRBD2,TRBV7-2,TRBJ2-7,-,CASSFRLAGGLYEQYF,TGTGCCAGCAGCTTTCGACTAGCGGGAGGTCTCTACGAGCAGTACTTC
-,TRBV19,TRBJ2-2,-,CASSVRDLGTGELFF,TGTGCCAGTAGTGTCAGGGATTTGGGCACCGGGGAGCTGTTTTTT
-,TRBV29-1,TRBJ2-7,once,CSVEATGTPYEQYF,TGCAGCGTTGAGGCGACAGGGACTCCCTACGAGCAGTACTTC
-,TRBV30,TRBJ1-1,-,CAWSVDRNTEAFF,TGTGCCTGGAGTGTAGACAGGAACACTGAAGCTTTCTTT
TRBD1,TRBV24-1,TRBJ2-3,-,CATSDGDSDTDTQYF,TGTGCCACCAGTGATGGGGACAGCGACACAGATACGCAGTATTTT
-,TRBV28,TRBJ1-2,-,CASSRTPGGNYGYTF,TGTGCCAGCAGCCGGACCCCAGGCGGGAACTATGGCTACACCTTC
-,TRBV6-5,TRBJ2-7,-,CASSYGLSDPLEQYF,TGTGCCAGCAGTTACGGCCTTAGCGACCCCCTGGAGCAGTACTTC
TRBD2,TRBV7-3,TRBJ2-5,-,CASSSGRGEQETQYF,TGTGCCAGCAGCTCAGGGAGGGGAGAACAAGAGACCCAGTACTTC
-,TRBV3-1/TRBV3-2,TRBJ1-5,once,CASSQRTVPNQPQHF,TGTGCCAGCAGCCAAAGGACAGTTCCCAATCAGCCCCAGCATTTT
TRBD2,TRBV5-1,TRBJ2-3,-,CASSLGGLAGSDTQYF,TGCGCCAGCAGCTTGGGGGGACTAGCGGGATCAGATACGCAGTATTTT
-,TRBV5-6,TRBJ2-7,-,CASSLEGYEQYF,TGTGCCAGCAGCTTGGAGGGGTACGAGCAGTACTTC
-,TRBV4-3,TRBJ1-2,-,CASSQLTSPDGYTF,TGCGCCAGCAGCCAACTTACAAGTCCTGATGGCTACACCTTC
TRBD1,TRBV5-1,TRBJ1-1,-,CASSFEGAYDTEAFF,TGCGCCAGCAGCTTTGAGGGGGCTTACGACACTGAAGCTTTCTTT
TRBD2,TRBV6-5,TRBJ2-7,-,CASALRLAPYEQYF,TGTGCCAGCGCCTTGCGACTAGCGCCTTACGAGCAGTACTTC
TRBD1,TRBV7-8,TRBJ2-2,-,CASSLAGSWAGGSRANTGELFF,TGTGCCAGCAGCTTAGCCGGAAGTTGGGCAGGGGGCAGTCGGGCGAACACCGGGGAGCTGTTTTTT
-,TRBV5-1,TRBJ2-1,-,CASSLELSNEQFF,TGCGCCAGCAGCTTGGAGTTGAGCAATGAGCAGTTCTTC
-,TRBV28,TRBJ1-1,-,CASSLYSGGEAFF,TGTGCCAGCAGTCTGTATTCGGGGGGAGAGGCTTTCTTT
TRBD2,TRBV6-2/TRBV6-3,TRBJ2-1,-,CASSRRSSGAYNEQFF,TGTGCCAGCAGTAGGCGATCTAGCGGAGCCTACAATGAGCAGTTCTTC
TRBD2,TRBV6-2/TRBV6-3,TRBJ2-1,-,CASSTGSWTSGRARDEQFF,TGTGCCAGCAGTACCGGAAGTTGGACTAGCGGGAGGGCCAGGGATGAGCAGTTCTTC
-,TRBV13,TRBJ1-2,once,CASSTRQADYGYTF,TGTGCCAGCAGCACCCGACAGGCTGACTATGGCTACACCTTC
TRBD2,TRBV9,TRBJ2-1,-,CASSLRWASGKNEQFF,TGTGCCAGCAGTCTCAGGTGGGCTAGCGGGAAGAATGAGCAGTTCTTC
TRBD1,TRBV30,TRBJ1-1,-,CAWSAFGTANTEAFF,TGTGCCTGGAGTGCCTTCGGGACAGCGAACACTGAAGCTTTCTTT
TRBD1,TRBV4-3,TRBJ1-6,-,CASSQTLFIRGQGSPLHF,TGCGCCAGCAGCCAAACCTTATTTATTAGGGGGCAAGGATCACCCCTCCACTTT
-,TRBV5-1,TRBJ2-5,-,CASSLGLPSQETQYF,TGCGCCAGCAGCTTGGGTTTGCCTAGCCAAGAGACCCAGTACTTC
TRBD1,TRBV7-2,TRBJ1-2,-,CASSLGRSYRGREYGYTF,TGTGCCAGCAGCTTAGGTCGATCCTACAGGGGGCGCGAATATGGCTACACCTTC
-,TRBV4-1,TRBJ1-1,-,CASSHLMGGARGQGTEAFF,TGCGCCAGCAGCCACCTGATGGGGGGGGCTCGGGGCCAGGGGACTGAAGCTTTCTTT
-,TRBV15,TRBJ1-2,once,CATSRETEVYGYTF,TGTGCCACCAGCAGAGAGACAGAAGTCTATGGCTACACCTTC
TRBD2,TRBV11-2,TRBJ2-1,-,CASSLESGRYNEQFF,TGTGCCAGCAGCTTAGAGAGCGGGAGGTACAATGAGCAGTTCTTC
TRBD1,TRBV27,TRBJ1-2,-,CASSPGTGLGYTF,TGTGCCAGCAGTCCGGGGACAGGGTTAGGCTACACCTTC
-,TRBV30,TRBJ1-6,-,CAWRRNSPLHF,TGTGCCTGGAGACGGAATTCACCCCTCCACTTT
-,TRBV30,TRBJ1-2,-,CAWSVRKTTNYGYTF,TGTGCCTGGAGTGTACGAAAGACAACTAACTATGGCTACACCTTC
-,TRBV5-6,TRBJ2-1,-,CASSLQDWNNEQFF,TGTGCCAGCAGCTTGCAGGACTGGAACAATGAGCAGTTCTTC